The 4 T cell receptor beta chains below come from one sample, sequenced in a study of early T cells in non-severe SARS-CoV-2 infection. TCRdb passed the 5' RACE reads through MiXCR, listing each CDR3 protein once. The profile shows fewer than 60,000 distinct CDR3 sequences, around a tenth of them singletons. Sequences were obtained from whole blood. The origin of the receptors is an adult who was a healthcare worker with PCR-confirmed SARS-CoV-2 infection or an uninfected control (not recorded which).

This clonotype appeared many times. The chain joins TRBV7-9 to TRBJ2-7, with D perhaps TRBD1 or TRBD2 (5 bases each). The CDR3 runs to 13 residues. The germline gives CDR1 SEHNR, CDR2 FQNEAQ (reference sequence). V gave up 6 bases and J gave up 4 bases, with 13 bases separating them. The CDR3, as DNA: TGTGCCAGCAGGGGGGTTTCTGTATACGAGCAGTACTTC. As protein: CASRGVSVYEQYF.

The table lists this clonotype with many counts. The V gene is TRBV29-1, the J gene TRBJ2-2, with D maybe TRBD1 (6 bases). The V gene's germline CDR1 is SQVTM and CDR2 ANQGSEA. The CDR3 contains 15 residues. The V end lost 5 bases, the J end lost 0 bases, and 13 bases lay between the germline ends. The CDR3 DNA is TGCAGCGTTCAACGGACAGCAGCGAACACCGGGGAGCTGTTTTTT. Translating it yields CSVQRTAANTGELFF.

This chain links TRBV12-3 or TRBV12-4 with TRBJ2-7, with 10 bases aligning to TRBD2. V was pared by 1 base and J by 5 bases, with 5 bases of the junction left unmatched. CDR3 length equals 15 residues. CDR3 sequence: CASSLGLAGVNEQYF. CDR3 bases: TGTGCCAGCAGTTTAGGGCTAGCGGGAGTCAACGAGCAGTACTTC.

This clonotype was counted at least ten times. The chain employs TRBV10-3 and TRBJ2-6; D is unresolved. With 4 bases removed from V and 0 bases from J, the gap between germline ends came to 7 bases. The length of the CDR3 is 15 residues. Germline-derived CDR1 and CDR2 are ENHRY and SYGVKD. CDR3 amino acids: CAISGSLSGANVLTF. CDR3 nucleotide sequence: TGTGCCATCAGTGGAAGCCTCTCTGGGGCCAACGTCCTGACTTTC.